This T cell receptor (beta chain) appears in the sequencing data of a study of T-cell memory formation after mild COVID-19. The overall study: In these data, TCR clusters were largely donor specific.

Points from the study as a whole: Of the contracting clones, CD4+ ones lay mainly in CM and EM, and CD8+ ones in EMRA. Memory sampled before infection contained some responding clones, suggesting cross-reactive memory joined. Whereas later expanders leaned CD4+, clones contracting day 15 to 85 showed a balanced CD4/CD8 makeup.

This CDR3 is 16 amino acids long. Trimming removed 2 bases at V and 2 bases at J, with 12 bases between. From germline, CDR1 is SEHNR and CDR2 FQNEAQ (reference sequence). TCRdb itself ran the 5' RACE reads through MiXCR, one entry per CDR3 protein. The profile shows 380,000 or so distinct CDR3 sequences, around 14% of them singletons. This clonotype has more than one count but fewer than ten. Its antigen is as yet unknown. The rearrangement uses TRBV7-9 and TRBJ2-2; D gene uncertain. The sample taken for sequencing was PBMCs or a T cell subset sorted from them (not recorded which). The sequence was collected from a man aged 18-30 years who had mild COVID-19 (a few samples of this study predate the infection). Cell type and time point are not known. This CDR3 reads CASSLYYQANTGELFF. The CDR3 coding sequence is TGTGCCAGCAGCTTATATTACCAGGCCAACACCGGGGAGCTGTTTTTT.